This T cell receptor (beta chain) was identified during a study of shared clonotypes between healthy human individuals. Study conclusions and caveats: Sequencing depth was expected to influence donor clonotype sharing. All-four-donor shared clonotypes had higher generation probabilities than non-shared clonotypes did.

Per germline, CDR1 MNHNS and CDR2 SASEGT. This CDR3 comprises 14 residues. The V gene lost 2 bases and the J gene lost 9 bases, with 16 bases spanning the gap. On this clone: What it binds is unknown.

Deep-level settings were used for running the assay. Libraries were prepared by immunoSEQ multiplex PCR; TCRdb keeps only in-frame clonotypes and omits some of them. The sample lists 2.5 million or so clones, roughly 92% occurring once. Study donors comprised healthy, HIV-negative adults devoid of recent acute infection or vaccination. The rearrangement uses TRBV6-1 and TRBJ1-1; TRBD1 is a possible D gene (5 bases). The sample comprised naive CD4+ T cells sorted from blood. The sample's subset: CD45RA+ positively selected. This clonotype originated in a man between 18 and 29 years old in good health. This CDR3 is CASSERKEGRKAFF. The CDR3 region has the DNA TGTGCCAGCAGTGAAAGGAAGGAGGGGAGAAAAGCTTTCTTT.